The source of this TCR beta chain is a study of PD-L1 blockade in urothelial cancer. Overall study context: It was in 2014 that patients started atezolizumab at 1,200 mg intravenously every 3 weeks.

Patients suffered from locally advanced or metastatic urothelial carcinoma. Germline CDR1 is KGHSH and CDR2 is LQKENI. The CDR3 sequence is 14 residues long. The junction had 7 bases not matched to a gene; V was cut back by 6 bases and J by 4 bases. The method was immunoSEQ multiplex PCR; TCRdb's version includes in-frame clones alone and lacks a portion of them. The table includes around 19,000 clones, 70% to 90% detected once. V usage is TRBV18 and J usage is TRBJ1-2, with 8 bases that match TRBD1. The sequencing used PBMCs, collected around atezolizumab (anti-PD-L1) treatment. The clonotype was recovered from a man aged 50-60 years with urothelial cancer. The CDR3 region has the DNA TGTGCCAGCTCGCCGGACAGGGACAGCTATGGCTACACCTTC. This gives the protein CASSPDRDSYGYTF.